One and the same sample provided the 5 T cell receptor beta chains below, sequenced in a study of cytomegalovirus exposure and HLA in healthy donors. This PCR relied on a set of 60 Vbeta primers and 13 Jbeta primers. Profiled with immunoSEQ multiplex PCR; TCRdb holds only in-frame clones, not every one. The sample yields 120,000 to 150,000 clones, about two thirds seen once. Sequences were obtained from PBMCs. The source of these receptors is a man aged 40-50 years in good health and CMV-seronegative.

This clone occurred a few times. This sequence joins TRBV11-2 and TRBJ2-3; 7 bases match TRBD2. The CDR3 is made up of 12 amino acids. The germline V gene has CDR1 SGHAT and CDR2 FQNNGV. V gave up 5 bases and J gave up 9 bases; unmatched junction bases: 5. CDR3 nucleotide sequence: TGTGCCAGCAGCGCGCGGGGGAGAACGCAGTATTTT. Its protein product is CASSARGRTQYF.

This clone was detected once. The gene calls are TRBV11-3 and TRBJ2-6, with TRBD1 matching over 10 bases. The CDR3 has 18 residues. Germline trimming cut 0 bases from V and 1 base from J; bases unmatched to any gene: 3. The germline gives CDR1 SGHNT, CDR2 YENEEA. The CDR3 nucleotides read TGTGCCAGCAGCTTAGATGGGACAGGGGCTTCTGGGGCCAACGTCCTGACTTTC. This codes for CASSLDGTGASGANVLTF. The full variable domain, in which reference TRBV11-3 and TRBJ2-6 provide the parts outside the CDR3, is EAGVVQSPRYKIIEKKQPVAFWCNPISGHNTLYWYLQNLGQGPELLIRYENEEAVDDSQLPKDRFSAERLKGVDSTLKIQPAELGDSAVYLCASSLDGTGASGANVLTFGAGSRLTVL.

V usage is TRBV4-2 and J usage is TRBJ2-3, with a possible D match to TRBD2 (6 bases). V lost 1 base and J lost 2, with 10 bases in between. Germline-derived CDR1 and CDR2 are LGHNA and YNFKEQ. The CDR3 runs 15 residues. CDR3 loop: CASSQGEVITDTQYF. CDR3 nucleotide sequence: TGTGCCAGCAGCCAAGGGGAGGTAATCACAGATACGCAGTATTTT.

This rearrangement joins TRBV6-1 to TRBJ2-5; tentatively, D is TRBD1 (6 bases). Judging by the DNA end, TRBJ2-7 fits better; the J call may be wrong. This CDR3 contains 13 residues. Looked up from germline, CDR1 is MNHNS and CDR2 is SASEGT. The CDR3 loop is CASSLGGLYEQYF. The CDR3 region has the DNA TGTGCCAGCAGCCTAGGGGGTCTATACGAGCAGTACTTC.

This clone was seen a few times. The rearrangement joins TRBV28 to TRBJ1-4; tentative D call: TRBD1 (6 bases). This CDR3 comprises 15 residues. V lost 5 bases, J lost 6 bases, and 16 bases lay in between. CDR1 and CDR2 from the germline V gene are MDHEN and SYDVKM. CDR3 in amino acids: CASSPGQLLDEKLFF. CDR3 DNA sequence: TGTGCCAGCAGTCCCGGACAGCTCCTTGATGAAAAACTGTTTTTT.